The rows below give T cell receptor beta chains drawn from one sample of a study of blood T cell repertoires in COVID-19. Clones were sequenced by immunoSEQ multiplex PCR, and TCRdb holds only the in-frame ones, with some missing. The table records approximately 100,000 clones, 80% to 95% of them present only once. Sequencing was carried out using peripheral blood. The source of these receptors is a man aged 55 to 70 with acute or convalescent COVID-19. CDR3s include the opening cysteine and the closing phenylalanine or tryptophan. Each record gives: D gene, J gene, clone size, V gene, CDR3 length, CDR3 DNA, CDR3 protein. A D gene is named only where the DNA matches it firmly. Rows give clone size only sometimes, using once, few, many, or a class for an expanded clone.

-	TRBJ1-5	-	TRBV9	14	TGTGCCAGCAGCGCCCGAGATCAGGGTGAAGCCCAGCATTTT	CASSARDQGEAQHF
TRBD2	TRBJ2-2	-	TRBV15	14	TGTGCCACCAGGAGAGCGGGAGGCACCGGGGAGCTGTTTTTT	CATRRAGGTGELFF
TRBD2	TRBJ2-3	-	TRBV3-1/TRBV3-2	16	TGTGCCAGCAGCCAAGAAGGTGGGAGGGCCTCAGATACGCAGTATTTT	CASSQEGGRASDTQYF
-	TRBJ1-3	-	TRBV6-5	13	TGTGCCAGCGACAGGTCCTCTGGAAACACCATATATTTT	CASDRSSGNTIYF
TRBD2	TRBJ2-1	-	TRBV10-2	17	TGCGCCAGCAGTGGGTATGCTCCGGCTAGCGGGAACAATGAGCAGTTCTTC	CASSGYAPASGNNEQFF
-	TRBJ1-2	-	TRBV18	15	TGTGCCAGCTCACCCCTTGGGGGCTGGACCGGTGGCTACACCTTC	CASSPLGGWTGGYTF
-	TRBJ1-4	-	TRBV2	15	TGTGCCAGCAGTGAACGGCCGGGCATAGCGGAAAAACTGTTTTTT	CASSERPGIAEKLFF
TRBD2	TRBJ2-1	-	TRBV11-3	15	TGTGCCAGCAGCTTGGGACTAGCGGGAGGGTATGAGCAGTTCTTC	CASSLGLAGGYEQFF
TRBD1	TRBJ2-3	-	TRBV10-1	14	TGCGCCAGCATGGGGACAGGTAGCACAGATACGCAGTATTTT	CASMGTGSTDTQYF
-	TRBJ1-2	-	TRBV10-3	15	TGTGCCATCAGTGAGTCGTCCGGGACTAACTATGGCTACACCTTC	CAISESSGTNYGYTF
-	TRBJ1-1	-	TRBV28	15	TGTGCCAGCAGGTCGGGACTGCGGGGGGGCACTGAAGCTTTCTTT	CASRSGLRGGTEAFF
-	TRBJ2-5	-	TRBV23-1	13	TGCGCCAGCAGTCAAACGAATGAGGAGACCCAGTACTTC	CASSQTNEETQYF
TRBD1	TRBJ2-3	-	TRBV11-2	15	TGTGCCAGCACCCAAATAGGGGGCCCCACAGATACGCAGTATTTT	CASTQIGGPTDTQYF
-	TRBJ2-3	-	TRBV3-1/TRBV3-2	13	TGTGCCAGCAGCCCACAGGTAACGGCTACGCAGTATTTT	CASSPQVTATQYF
TRBD2	TRBJ2-3	-	TRBV10-3	14	TGTGCCACACGAAGCGGGGGGACCACAGATACGCAGTATTTT	CATRSGGTTDTQYF
TRBD1	TRBJ1-1	-	TRBV19	13	TGTGCCCCCGCGAGACAGGGGTGTACTGAAGCTTTCTTT	CAPARQGCTEAFF
TRBD2	TRBJ2-2	-	TRBV7-2	14	TGTGCCAGCAGCTTTCTAGCGGGAGCCGGGGAGCTGTTTTTT	CASSFLAGAGELFF
TRBD1	TRBJ2-7	-	TRBV28	18	TGTGCCAGCAGTTTAGTGGCAGGGGGCGCTGGTTTAACCTACGAGCAGTACTTC	CASSLVAGGAGLTYEQYF
-	TRBJ2-1	once	TRBV4-1	15	TGCGCCAGCAGCCAAGGGCGGGGTACCTACAATGAGCAGTTCTTC	CASSQGRGTYNEQFF
TRBD1	TRBJ1-5	-	TRBV3-1/TRBV3-2	13	TGTGCCTCCGGACAGGGGGGCAATCAGCCCCAGCATTTT	CASGQGGNQPQHF
-	TRBJ1-5	-	TRBV3-1/TRBV3-2	12	TGTGCCAGCAGCTTTCACGGTCAGCCCCAGCATTTT	CASSFHGQPQHF
TRBD1	TRBJ2-2	-	TRBV19	14	TGTGCCAGTAGTGTCGGGACAGACACCGGGGAGCTGTTTTTT	CASSVGTDTGELFF
-	TRBJ1-4	-	TRBV19	13	TGTGCCAGAGACAGCTCAACTAATGAAAAACTGTTTTTT	CARDSSTNEKLFF
TRBD1	TRBJ2-7	-	TRBV6-5	15	TGTGCCAGCAGCCTAGAGGGACAGGGGTACCACGAGCAGTACTTC	CASSLEGQGYHEQYF
TRBD2	TRBJ2-3	once	TRBV5-1	14	TGCGCCAGCAGTTCGGGACTAGCAGCAGATACGCAGTATTTT	CASSSGLAADTQYF
TRBD1	TRBJ1-2	-	TRBV28	13	TGTGCCAGCAGTGGGGACAGGATCTATGGCTACACCTTC	CASSGDRIYGYTF
TRBD1	TRBJ1-2	-	TRBV30	13	TGTGCCTGGAGTAGAACAGGGGCCTATGGCTACACCTTC	CAWSRTGAYGYTF
-	TRBJ2-2	-	TRBV7-2	13	TGTGCCAGCAGCCTGGTGAGGGCCGGGGAGCTGTTTTTT	CASSLVRAGELFF
-	TRBJ1-2	-	TRBV28	14	TGTGCCACCTACCGCCCAGGGGACGGCTATGGCTACACCTTC	CATYRPGDGYGYTF
TRBD1	TRBJ1-1	-	TRBV5-1	14	TGCGCCAGCAGCTTGGAAATACAGGGGGCTGAAGCTTTCTTT	CASSLEIQGAEAFF
TRBD2	TRBJ2-2	-	TRBV6-2/TRBV6-3	16	TGTGCCAGCAGTTCCTCTAGCGGGGTAAACACCGGGGAGCTGTTTTTT	CASSSSSGVNTGELFF
-	TRBJ2-1	-	TRBV10-2	12	TGCGCCAGCAGTGAGAACTCGGTTGTGTGGTTCTTC	CASSENSVVWFF
TRBD2	TRBJ2-3	few	TRBV27	17	TGTGCCAGCAGTTCTCTTAGACTAGCGGGAGGGGCGGATACGCAGTATTTT	CASSSLRLAGGADTQYF
TRBD1	TRBJ1-4	-	TRBV19	16	TGTGCCAGTAGTATGCCCCGGGACAGGGGAGGTGAAAAACTGTTTTTT	CASSMPRDRGGEKLFF
TRBD2	TRBJ2-1	-	TRBV7-3	17	TGTGCCAGCAGCCTGACTAGCGGGAGGGCCATCTACAATGAGCAGTTCTTC	CASSLTSGRAIYNEQFF
-	TRBJ1-1	-	TRBV25-1	13	TGTGCCAGCGCCCCGACAGTGAACACTGAAGCTTTCTTT	CASAPTVNTEAFF
TRBD1	TRBJ2-6	-	TRBV5-1	17	TGCGCCAGCAGCCTGACAGGGGATCACTCTGGGGCCAACGTCCTGACTTTC	CASSLTGDHSGANVLTF
TRBD2	TRBJ2-1	-	TRBV7-2	15	TGTGCCAGCAGCTTAACAGCGGGGCTATACAATGAGCAGTTCTTC	CASSLTAGLYNEQFF
-	TRBJ2-1	-	TRBV2	13	TGTGCCAGCAGCCGGACAGTAAACAATGAGCAGTTCTTC	CASSRTVNNEQFF
TRBD1	TRBJ1-5	-	TRBV5-5	15	TGTGCCAGCAGCATGTCCGGACAGGGCAATCAGCCCCAGCATTTT	CASSMSGQGNQPQHF
-	TRBJ1-4	-	TRBV9	14	TGTGCCAGCAGCCCCGAACAGTTCAGGGAAAAACTGTTTTTT	CASSPEQFREKLFF
TRBD2	TRBJ2-1	-	TRBV7-2	15	TGTGCCAGCAGCTTACTAGCGGGAGTATGGCATGAGCAGTTCTTC	CASSLLAGVWHEQFF
-	TRBJ1-1	-	TRBV28	13	TGTGCCAGCAGTTTCAAGGGGGTTACTGAAGCTTTCTTT	CASSFKGVTEAFF
-	TRBJ1-5	-	TRBV19	15	TGTGCCAGTACTCTGACAGGCTCAGGCAATCAGCCCCAGCATTTT	CASTLTGSGNQPQHF
TRBD1	TRBJ1-4	few	TRBV19	15	TGTGCCAGTAGTCTGCGGACAGGCCCCGGAGAGAAACTGTTTTTT	CASSLRTGPGEKLFF
-	TRBJ2-1	once	TRBV4-1	14	TGCGCCAGCAGCCAAGGGGTCCAGGGGTATGAGCAGTTCTTC	CASSQGVQGYEQFF
-	TRBJ1-5	-	TRBV28	13	TGTGCCAGCAGTTCAGAACCTTATCAGCCCCAGCATTTT	CASSSEPYQPQHF
TRBD1	TRBJ2-6	-	TRBV5-4	16	TGTGCCAGCAGCCCGACAGGGGTAGGAGGGGCCAACGTCCTGACTTTC	CASSPTGVGGANVLTF
TRBD2	TRBJ2-7	-	TRBV10-3	16	TGTGCCATCAGTGAGTCGAGGGGACTAGCGGCCTACGAGCAGTACTTC	CAISESRGLAAYEQYF
-	TRBJ1-4	-	TRBV27	15	TGTGCCAGCAGTCCACCAGGGATAAGGAATGAAAAACTGTTTTTT	CASSPPGIRNEKLFF